The rows below give T cell receptor beta chains drawn from one sample of a study of cytomegalovirus exposure and HLA in healthy donors. Sequenced by immunoSEQ multiplex PCR; TCRdb stores in-frame clones only, minus some. This sample carries fewer than 100,000 clones, roughly 80% of them seen once, and the ten largest clones take less than 9%. Sequenced material: PBMCs. The source is a man in his forties or fifties in good health and CMV-seropositive. Each CDR3 is given with its conserved first and last residue.

>TRBV5-1
CASSSFGLQDEQYF
>TRBV28
CASSHGQGAEQYF
>TRBV5-6
CASSLVTSGRVADTQYF
>TRBV19
CASSIAGRTGELFF
>TRBV5-4
CASSSSGGYEQYF
>TRBV27
CASKPATYRGEQYF
>TRBV18
CASSPPSGNTDTQYF
>TRBV27
CASSFTAGTDEQYF
>TRBV7-8
CASSLALLAGGNEQFF
>TRBV18
CASSTGTANYGYTF
>TRBV27
CASSFSGRNTGELFF
>TRBV9
CASSVAASGRGDTQYF
>TRBV19
CASSILAGRMDTGELFF
>TRBV6-5
CASTASGRANEQFF
>TRBV11-2
CASSLDRGIGSPLHF
>TRBV7-6
CASSTLTGGSGETQYF
>TRBV5-1
CASSLYTRGGLLIWGLAKNIQYF
>TRBV6-1
CASSARQGEVSPNYGYTF
>TRBV5-1
CASSTGQGNQPQHF
>TRBV25-1
CASSEWFLGGSGANVLTF
>TRBV2
CAGTRGGGETQYF
>TRBV10-3
CAISDPTGYYGYTF
>TRBV18
CASSPSTENTEAFF
>TRBV9
CASSVEGRQTQYF
>TRBV6-1
CASSSETGGYSPLHF
>TRBV13
CASSPRDRGYEQYF
>TRBV7-8
CASRSGKNQPQHF
>TRBV7-2
CASRISQGAGAEQYF
>TRBV6-1
CASKVDSTYEQYF
>TRBV2
CASSESQSGANTGELFF
>TRBV7-8
CASSSEPSWGEQYF
>TRBV9
CASSVYIVGGQANTGELFF
>TRBV19
CASSPNGGSLVHEQYF
>TRBV14
CASSQVARVNTGELFF
>TRBV7-3
CASSILDGQGAQYF
>TRBV9
CASSPDRGIDEQFF
>TRBV6-5
CASSSGLARRYF
>TRBV5-4
CASSLSASGDNEQFF
>TRBV7-6
CASSPTSGSGTDTQYF
>TRBV5-1
CASRYQGFGEEQYF
>TRBV5-1
CASSLRVPSSYNEQFF
>TRBV7-7
CASSLATGSYEQYF
>TRBV4-3
CASSLRHGQGYEQYF
>TRBV4-3
CASSQLAGQGLYGYTF
>TRBV4-1
CASSQPWTGSGNTIYF
>TRBV28
CASRDGQNYGYTF
>TRBV27
CASSPKDTLIGRYTEAFF
>TRBV6-5
CASRPDLRTGKLFF
>TRBV2
CASSEHYGGYTF
>TRBV5-6
CASSAGLAVYEQYF
>TRBV6-6
CASSYRNREPQHF
>TRBV11-3
CASSPATVGAADTQYF
>TRBV28
CASSFIGTGGDEQYF
>TRBV6-1
CASSERGNSNQPQHF